One T cell receptor beta chain is described in this entry. The data derive from a study of cytomegalovirus exposure and HLA in healthy donors. Donors likely had unrecorded immune exposures despite being nominally healthy when sampled. PCR amplification relied on 60 Vbeta primers (plus 13 Jbeta primers). The assay was immunoSEQ multiplex PCR, and TCRdb's table has in-frame clones only and misses some. Its clone listing holds some 76,000 clones. Germline lookup yields CDR1 MNHEY and CDR2 SMNVEV (reference sequence). Trimming cost V 10 bases and J 3 bases, with 19 bases left between them. This CDR3 is built from 14 residues.

The rearrangement uses TRBV27 and TRBJ2-7, with a possible D match to TRBD2 (6 bases). Specimen: PBMCs. This receptor was obtained from a boy aged 5-17 years in good health and CMV-seronegative. In nucleotides, the CDR3 is TGTGCCAATCAACGGGGGAGCGGAAACTACGAGCAGTACTTC. Protein product: CANQRGSGNYEQYF.